This TCR beta chain was identified in a study of T-cell reconstitution after alpha-beta-depleted transplantation in children. Study results and caveats: The origin of high day-60 TCRbeta diversity in some patients lay in surviving recipient T cells and thymic progenitors. The authors attributed T-cell counts and diversity one year after transplant mostly to newly produced T cells. Roughly two months post-transplant, alpha-beta T cells reportedly originated from several hundred graft clones that had expanded.

A TCRbeta library incorporating unique molecular identifiers was prepared. TCRdb itself ran the PCR reads through MiXCR, one entry per CDR3 protein. The data hold under 750,000 distinct CDR3 sequences, with more than 20% observed a single time. Deletions cut 2 bases from V and 8 bases from J, with 9 bases between. The CDR3 contains 13 residues. This clonotype has more than one count but fewer than ten. Antigen: not known. The receptor comes from a boy younger than two who had a stem cell transplant for acute myeloid leukemia, so the T cells may come from the graft donor. This specimen was PBMCs, mostly from graft donor cells, taken 360 days after TCRalphabeta/CD19-depleted stem cell transplant. V usage is TRBV12-3 or TRBV12-4 and J usage is TRBJ2-2; D is perhaps TRBD1 (6 bases). CDR3: CASSLNRVGELFF. CDR3 bases: TGTGCCAGCAGTTTAAACAGGGTAGGGGAGCTGTTTTTT.